The entry that follows covers one T cell receptor (beta chain) sequence. Its cognate antigen is unknown. The PCR ran on 60 Vbeta and 13 Jbeta primers. The repertoire was sequenced with immunoSEQ multiplex PCR; TCRdb's copy has only in-frame clones and lacks some. The sample records 100,000 to 150,000 clones, around four fifths being singletons. V lost 5 bases and J 7 bases, leaving 15 bases between the germline ends. The CDR3 spans 13 residues. The germline V gene has CDR1 SGHRS and CDR2 YFSETQ. The sample comes from a study of cytomegalovirus exposure and HLA in healthy donors. Study results and caveats: Per a prior analysis, the majority of TCR beta V segments were productive roughly 90% or roughly 30% of the time. When a later analysis compared HLA-associated TCR beta chains with equally common others, the HLA-associated chains turned out to be more clonally expanded and to have lower generation probabilities. A link between a missense DCLRE1C variant and TCR beta V- and J-gene trimming emerged from a later analysis. When analyzed later, the rates of TCR association showed variation by HLA locus, with DRB1 the most and HLA-C the fewest.

The receptor was derived from a man between 18 and 35 years old in good health and CMV-seropositive. The specimen was PBMCs. The chain recombines TRBV5-1 with TRBJ1-1; a weak D match, TRBD1 (5 bases). The CDR3 spells CASSFQGFSEAFF. CDR3 DNA: TGCGCCAGCAGTTTTCAGGGTTTTAGTGAAGCTTTCTTT.